A single sample is the source of the 16 T cell receptor beta chains below, sequenced in a study of cytomegalovirus exposure and HLA in healthy donors. 60 Vbeta and 13 Jbeta primers were used in PCR. Profiling relied on immunoSEQ multiplex PCR, and the TCRdb table lists in-frame clones only, not all of them. The sample lists about 95,000 clones, 65% to 90% occurring once. Sequenced material: PBMCs. These TCRs come from a woman aged 70-85 years in good health and CMV-seropositive.

Turning to this clone: Other DNA variants within this sample encode the same CDR3. The chain combines TRBV18 with TRBJ2-1; 7 nucleotides match TRBD2. CDR1 KGHSH and CDR2 LQKENI come from the germline V gene. The CDR3 runs 15 residues. The ends lost 1 base at V and 0 bases at J; junction bases unmatched: 0. In DNA form, the CDR3 reads TGTGCCAGCTCACCACTAGCGGGCTCCTACAATGAGCAGTTCTTC. Amino acid sequence: CASSPLAGSYNEQFF. The full variable domain, its missing parts supplied by reference TRBV18 and TRBJ2-1, is NAGVMQNPRHLVRRRGQEARLRCSPMKGHSHVYWYRQLPEEGLKFMVYLQKENIIDESGMPKERFSAEFPKEGPSILRIQQVVRGDSAAYFCASSPLAGSYNEQFFGPGTRLTVL.

The chain's CDR3 is CASRPRHLETQYF. In DNA form, the CDR3 reads TGTGCCAGCAGACCGCGGCACTTGGAGACCCAGTACTTC. The chain has TRBV7-2 and TRBJ2-5; D remains unclear. CDR1 SGHTA and CDR2 FQGNSA come from the germline V gene. V was pared by 6 bases and J by 5 bases, with 13 bases between. The CDR3 covers 13 residues.

V is TRBV18 and J is TRBJ2-7; D is possibly TRBD1 (5 bases). There are 13 residues in the CDR3. The germline V gene has CDR1 KGHSH and CDR2 LQKENI. Trimming shortened V by 4 bases and J by 2 bases, and 9 bases separated the two germline ends. The CDR3 region has the DNA TGTGCCAGCTCACGGAAAGGGGCCTACGAGCAGTACTTC. This sequence encodes CASSRKGAYEQYF. Based on the CDR3 plus reference TRBV18 and TRBJ2-7, the full variable domain is NAGVMQNPRHLVRRRGQEARLRCSPMKGHSHVYWYRQLPEEGLKFMVYLQKENIIDESGMPKERFSAEFPKEGPSILRIQQVVRGDSAAYFCASSRKGAYEQYFGPGTRLTVT.

The chain employs TRBV9 and TRBJ1-3; D is possibly TRBD1 (5 bases). Deletions cut 4 bases from V and 4 bases from J, with 12 bases between. The CDR3 is 14 residues long. CDR1 is SGDLS and CDR2 is YYNGEE in the germline V gene. CDR3 nucleotide sequence: TGTGCCAGCAGCTCGGGGGGGAAGGGAAACACCATATATTTT. Translated, it gives CASSSGGKGNTIYF.

The CDR3 region has the DNA TGTGCCAGCAGCTTGTTAGGGAGCGGAGCTTTCTTT. This encodes CASSLLGSGAFF. The V gene is TRBV11-3, the J gene TRBJ1-1; D is uncertain. CDR1 and CDR2 (germline): SGHNT, YENEEA. Trimming shortened V by 3 bases and J by 10 bases, and 12 bases separated the two germline ends. This CDR3 is built from 12 residues.

The chain has TRBV11-3 and TRBJ2-1; D may be TRBD2 (7 bases). Trimming removed 3 bases from V and 6 bases from J, with 27 bases in between. In germline, CDR1 is SGHNT, CDR2 YENEEA. The CDR3 has 19 amino acids. The CDR3 sequence: CASSLAASGGGLQGNEQFF. CDR3 DNA sequence: TGTGCCAGCAGCTTGGCGGCTAGCGGAGGGGGGTTACAAGGCAATGAGCAGTTCTTC.

V usage is TRBV5-1 and J usage is TRBJ2-1, with 10 bases identical to TRBD1. The J segment lost 10 bases and the V segment lost 5 bases, leaving 9 bases of the junction unmatched. The CDR3 has 14 residues. The germline gives CDR1 SGHRS, CDR2 YFSETQ. CDR3 nucleotides: TGCGCCAGCAGTCTGACAGGGGGCAGGTGGGAGCAGTTCTTC. Encoded protein: CASSLTGGRWEQFF. Full variable domain (rest looked up from reference TRBV5-1 and TRBJ2-1): KAGVTQTPRYLIKTRGQQVTLSCSPISGHRSVSWYQQTPGQGLQFLFEYFSETQRNKGNFPGRFSGRQFSNSRSEMNVSTLELGDSALYLCASSLTGGRWEQFFGPGTRLTVL.

The gene calls are TRBV30 and TRBJ2-3; D remains ambiguous. Germline loops: CDR1 GTSNPN, CDR2 SVGIG (reference sequence). Deletions cut 1 base from V and 0 bases from J, with 8 bases between. This CDR3 is built from 14 residues. CDR3 nucleotides: TGTGCCTGGAGTGGCGTGACTAGCACAGATACGCAGTATTTT. This encodes CAWSGVTSTDTQYF.

This clone was observed a few times. The chain employs TRBV2 and TRBJ2-7, with D possibly being TRBD2 (5 bases). CDR1 is SNHLY and CDR2 is FYNNEI in the germline V gene. The CDR3 is 11 residues long. Trimming pared 2 bases from V and 6 bases from J, leaving 5 bases between. CDR3: CASSERGEQYF. The CDR3 bases are TGTGCCAGCAGTGAACGGGGCGAGCAGTACTTC.

This clone was found a few times. The chain is built from TRBV4-3 and TRBJ2-7, with 8 positions matching TRBD2. Germline loops: CDR1 LGHNA, CDR2 YSLEER. The V and J ends lost 1 base and 0 bases, in that order; junction bases with no gene match: 5. The length of the CDR3 is 16 residues. As DNA, the CDR3 is TGCGCCAGCAGCCAAGGGGCGCTAGCGGGCTCCTACGAGCAGTACTTC. Translation: CASSQGALAGSYEQYF.

This clone appeared a few times. The chain carries TRBV29-1 and TRBJ2-2; possibly TRBD2 for D (6 bases). The germline V gene has CDR1 SQVTM and CDR2 ANQGSEA. Trimming removed 4 bases from V and 2 bases from J, with 11 bases in between. There are 14 residues in the CDR3. CDR3 in amino acids: CSVGRDSNTGELFF. CDR3 DNA: TGCAGCGTTGGCAGGGACTCCAACACCGGGGAGCTGTTTTTT.

The J gene is TRBJ2-1, the V gene TRBV6-5; 7 bases agree with TRBD2. This CDR3 has 12 residues. Looked up from germline, CDR1 is MNHEY and CDR2 is SVGAGI. V lost 5 bases and J lost 10; bases outside the gene matches: 5. DNA of the CDR3: TGTGCCAGCAGTACCCTAGCGGCCGAGCAGTTCTTC. It codes for CASSTLAAEQFF.

The chain links TRBV30 to TRBJ1-5; D is unresolved. The CDR3 covers 14 residues. The V and J ends lost 3 bases and 4 bases respectively, with 13 bases between them. Germline CDR1 GTSNPN, CDR2 SVGIG (reference sequence). The CDR3 sequence is CAWRPGTNNQPQHF. Here the CDR3 DNA reads TGTGCCTGGAGGCCAGGTACCAATAATCAGCCCCAGCATTTT.

The rearrangement links TRBV9 to TRBJ2-3; TRBD2 agrees at 7 bases. Per the germline V gene, CDR1 is SGDLS and CDR2 is YYNGEE. Trimming cost V 2 bases and J 0 bases; bases outside gene matches: 15. This CDR3 comprises 19 residues. The CDR3 sequence is CASSVDPGTMFSSTDTQYF. DNA for the CDR3: TGTGCCAGCAGCGTCGACCCCGGGACTATGTTCTCTAGCACAGATACGCAGTATTTT.

The chain is built from TRBV19 and TRBJ2-1; a weak D match, TRBD2 (5 bases). The CDR3 spans 15 residues. V dropped 7 bases and J dropped 4 bases, with 17 bases sitting between them. Per the germline V gene, CDR1 is LNHDA and CDR2 is SQIVND (reference sequence). The CDR3 protein is CASTPLGERYNEQFF. CDR3 DNA: TGTGCCAGTACCCCCCTGGGAGAGAGATACAATGAGCAGTTCTTC. The full variable domain, with the rest looked up from reference TRBV19 and TRBJ2-1, is DGGITQSPKYLFRKEGQNVTLSCEQNLNHDAMYWYRQDPGQGLRLIYYSQIVNDFQKGDIAEGYSVSREKKESFPLTVTSAQKNPTAFYLCASTPLGERYNEQFFGPGTRLTVL.

This clone appeared once. The same CDR3 also results from other DNA sequences found in this sample. The rearrangement joins TRBV5-1 to TRBJ2-1; 9 bases fit TRBD2. The germline gives CDR1 SGHRS, CDR2 YFSETQ. V dropped 4 bases and J dropped 9; count of bases not matched to a gene: 8. The CDR3 spans 14 residues. CDR3 region: CASSLTSGLSEQFF. Here the CDR3 DNA reads TGCGCCAGCAGCCTGACTAGCGGCCTGAGTGAGCAGTTCTTC.